Listed here is a single T cell receptor (beta chain). This record comes from a study of OX40 agonist ivuxolimab in advanced cancers. Profiling relied on immunoSEQ multiplex PCR, and the TCRdb table lists in-frame clones only, not all of them. Of about 73,000 clones in the sample, 80% to 90% were seen once. There are 14 residues in the CDR3. Trimming removed 2 bases from V and 2 bases from J, with 9 bases in between. Germline V gene sequence: CDR1 LNHDA, CDR2 SQIVND (reference sequence). Sequenced material: CD4+ or CD8+ T cells sorted from blood, taken in a trial of the OX40 agonist ivuxolimab. This TCR came from an adult with an advanced solid tumor such as melanoma, head and neck, liver or kidney cancer. The chain couples TRBV19 to TRBJ1-1; D unresolved. In DNA, the CDR3 is TGTGCCAGTAGTATAACAGTGCCCAACACTGAAGCTTTCTTT. This translates into CASSITVPNTEAFF.